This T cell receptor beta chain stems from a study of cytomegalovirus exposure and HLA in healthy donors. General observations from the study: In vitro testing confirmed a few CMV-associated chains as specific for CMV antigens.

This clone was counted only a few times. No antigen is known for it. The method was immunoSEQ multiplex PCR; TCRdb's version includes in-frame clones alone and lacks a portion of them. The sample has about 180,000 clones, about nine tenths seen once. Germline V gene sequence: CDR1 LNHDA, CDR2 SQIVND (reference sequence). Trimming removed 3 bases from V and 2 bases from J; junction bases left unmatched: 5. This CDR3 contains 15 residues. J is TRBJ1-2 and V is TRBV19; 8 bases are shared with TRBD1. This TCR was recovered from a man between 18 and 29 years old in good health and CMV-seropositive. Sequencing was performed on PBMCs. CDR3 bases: TGTGCCAGTAGTATTATACAGGGGGAGAACTATGGCTACACCTTC. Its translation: CASSIIQGENYGYTF.